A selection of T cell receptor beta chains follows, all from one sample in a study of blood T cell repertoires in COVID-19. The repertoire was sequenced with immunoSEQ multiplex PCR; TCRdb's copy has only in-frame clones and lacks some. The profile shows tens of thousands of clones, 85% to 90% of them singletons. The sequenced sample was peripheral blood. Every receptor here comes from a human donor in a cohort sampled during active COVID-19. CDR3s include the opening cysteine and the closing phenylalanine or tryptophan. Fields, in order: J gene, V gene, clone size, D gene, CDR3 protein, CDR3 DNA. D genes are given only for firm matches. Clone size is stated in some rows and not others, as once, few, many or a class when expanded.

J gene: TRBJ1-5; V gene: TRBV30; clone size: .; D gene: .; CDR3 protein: CAWRDRDRMNQPQHF; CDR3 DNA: TGTGCCTGGAGAGATCGCGACAGAATGAATCAGCCCCAGCATTTT
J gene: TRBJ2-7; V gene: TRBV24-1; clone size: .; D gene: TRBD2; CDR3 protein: CATSDSGTSGDGEQYF; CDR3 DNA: TGTGCCACCAGTGATTCCGGGACTAGCGGGGATGGAGAGCAGTACTTC
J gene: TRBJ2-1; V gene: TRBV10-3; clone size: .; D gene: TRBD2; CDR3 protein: CAISELGRGERDEQFF; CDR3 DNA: TGTGCCATCAGTGAGTTAGGGCGGGGGGAAAGGGATGAGCAGTTCTTC
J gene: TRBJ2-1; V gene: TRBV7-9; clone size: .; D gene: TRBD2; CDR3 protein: CASSSPGLAANEQFF; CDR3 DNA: TGTGCCAGCAGCTCGCCGGGACTAGCGGCCAATGAGCAGTTCTTC
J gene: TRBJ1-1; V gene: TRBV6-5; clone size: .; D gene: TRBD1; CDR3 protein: CASGRTGWTEAFF; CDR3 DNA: TGTGCCAGCGGGAGGACAGGTTGGACTGAAGCTTTCTTT
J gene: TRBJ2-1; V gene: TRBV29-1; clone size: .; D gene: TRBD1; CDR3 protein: CSADPRQGVDEQFF; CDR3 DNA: TGCAGCGCGGATCCGAGACAGGGGGTTGATGAGCAGTTCTTC
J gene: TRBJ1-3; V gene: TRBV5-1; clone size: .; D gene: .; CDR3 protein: CASSLDANSGNTIYF; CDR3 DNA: TGCGCCAGCAGCTTGGATGCGAACTCTGGAAACACCATATATTTT
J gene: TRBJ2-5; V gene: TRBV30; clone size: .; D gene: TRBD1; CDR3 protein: CAWSATGRKTQYF; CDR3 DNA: TGTGCCTGGAGTGCGACAGGGAGAAAGACCCAGTACTTC
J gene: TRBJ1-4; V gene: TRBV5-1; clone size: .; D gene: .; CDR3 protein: CASSLAGENNEKLFF; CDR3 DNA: TGCGCCAGCAGCTTGGCAGGGGAGAATAATGAAAAACTGTTTTTT
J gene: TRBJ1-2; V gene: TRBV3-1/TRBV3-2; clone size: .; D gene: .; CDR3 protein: CASSQDPGVANYGYTF; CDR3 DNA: TGTGCCAGCAGCCAAGATCCAGGGGTAGCTAACTATGGCTACACCTTC
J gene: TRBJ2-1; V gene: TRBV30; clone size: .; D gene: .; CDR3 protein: CASALTGGDEQFF; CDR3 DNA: TGTGCCTCGGCGTTGACAGGTGGGGATGAGCAGTTCTTC
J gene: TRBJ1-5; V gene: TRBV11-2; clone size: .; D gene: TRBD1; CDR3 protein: CASSRADRGGNQPQHF; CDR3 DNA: TGTGCCAGCAGCCGTGCGGACAGGGGTGGCAATCAGCCCCAGCATTTT
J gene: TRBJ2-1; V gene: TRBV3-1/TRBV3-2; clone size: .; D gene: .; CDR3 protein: CASSQVPSRGEQFF; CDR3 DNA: TGTGCCAGCAGCCAAGTGCCTAGCAGGGGTGAGCAGTTCTTC
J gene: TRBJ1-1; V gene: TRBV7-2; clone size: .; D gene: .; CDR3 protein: CASSAVQGRGTEAFF; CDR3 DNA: TGTGCCAGCAGCGCGGTACAGGGAAGAGGGACTGAAGCTTTCTTT
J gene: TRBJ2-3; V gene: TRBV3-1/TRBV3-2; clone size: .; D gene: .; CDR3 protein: CASSQDIPLSTDTQYF; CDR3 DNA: TGTGCCAGCAGCCAAGATATCCCCCTGAGCACAGATACGCAGTATTTT
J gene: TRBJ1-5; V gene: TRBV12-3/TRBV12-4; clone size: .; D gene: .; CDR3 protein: CATTVATDQPQHF; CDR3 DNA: TGTGCCACCACAGTTGCGACAGATCAGCCCCAGCATTTT
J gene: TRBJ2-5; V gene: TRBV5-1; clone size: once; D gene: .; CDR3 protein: CASSSGWRGRVETQYF; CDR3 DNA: TGCGCCAGCAGCTCGGGATGGAGGGGGCGGGTCGAGACCCAGTACTTC
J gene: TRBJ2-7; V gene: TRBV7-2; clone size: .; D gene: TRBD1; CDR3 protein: CASSPGTGTGDREQYF; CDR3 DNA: TGTGCCAGCAGCCCTGGGACCGGGACAGGGGATCGGGAGCAGTACTTC
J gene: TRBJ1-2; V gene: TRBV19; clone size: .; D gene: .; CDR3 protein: CASSIAGRTTAGYTF; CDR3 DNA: TGTGCCAGTAGTATAGCAGGCAGAACCACGGCGGGCTACACCTTC
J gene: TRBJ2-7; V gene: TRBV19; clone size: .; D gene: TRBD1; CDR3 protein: CASSKFGDRKGEQYF; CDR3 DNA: TGTGCCAGTAGTAAGTTTGGGGACAGGAAGGGCGAGCAGTACTTC
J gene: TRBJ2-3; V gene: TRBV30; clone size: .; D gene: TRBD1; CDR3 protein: CAWSVLGTGDTQYF; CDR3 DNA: TGTGCCTGGAGTGTACTCGGGACAGGAGATACGCAGTATTTT
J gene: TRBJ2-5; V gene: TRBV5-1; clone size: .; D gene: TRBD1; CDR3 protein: CASSLRQGAEETQYF; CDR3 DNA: TGCGCCAGCAGCCTACGACAGGGGGCGGAAGAGACCCAGTACTTC
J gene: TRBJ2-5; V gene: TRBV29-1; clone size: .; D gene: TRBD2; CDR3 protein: CSSSGTSGTGETQYF; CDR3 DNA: TGCAGCTCCTCCGGGACTAGCGGGACTGGGGAGACCCAGTACTTC
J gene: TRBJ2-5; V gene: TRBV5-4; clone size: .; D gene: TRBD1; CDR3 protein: CASSLEDRVGETQYF; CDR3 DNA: TGTGCCAGCAGCTTGGAGGACAGGGTCGGAGAGACCCAGTACTTC
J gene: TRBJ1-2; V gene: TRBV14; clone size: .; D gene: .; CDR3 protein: CASSQAGPNGGYTF; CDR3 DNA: TGTGCCAGCAGCCAGGCGGGACCTAACGGGGGCTACACCTTC
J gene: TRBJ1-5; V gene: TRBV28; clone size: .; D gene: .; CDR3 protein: CASRPPDRKNQPQHF; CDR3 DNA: TGTGCCAGCAGACCGCCGGACAGAAAGAATCAGCCCCAGCATTTT
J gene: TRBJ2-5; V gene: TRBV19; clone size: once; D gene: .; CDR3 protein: CASSIELGHLLTQYF; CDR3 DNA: TGTGCCAGTAGTATAGAACTGGGACACCTCTTAACCCAGTACTTC
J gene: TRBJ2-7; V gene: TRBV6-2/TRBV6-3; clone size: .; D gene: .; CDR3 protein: CASSPKPGLRYSYEQYF; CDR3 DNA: TGTGCCAGCAGTCCAAAGCCGGGACTGCGATACTCCTACGAGCAGTACTTC
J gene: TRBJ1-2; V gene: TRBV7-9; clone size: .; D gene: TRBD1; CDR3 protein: CASSSTGAEGGYTF; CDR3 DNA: TGTGCCAGCAGCTCTACAGGGGCCGAGGGCGGCTACACCTTC
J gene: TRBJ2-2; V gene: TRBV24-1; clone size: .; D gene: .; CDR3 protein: CATSDQRRATGELFF; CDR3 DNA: TGTGCCACCAGTGACCAAAGGAGGGCCACCGGGGAGCTGTTTTTT
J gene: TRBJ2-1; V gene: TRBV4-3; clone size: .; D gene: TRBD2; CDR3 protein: CASSQDLGAGGSYNEQFF; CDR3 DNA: TGCGCCAGCAGCCAAGACCTCGGGGCGGGAGGGTCCTACAATGAGCAGTTCTTC
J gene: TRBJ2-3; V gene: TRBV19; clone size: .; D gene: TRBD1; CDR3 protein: CASSQDRGQDTQYF; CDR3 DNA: TGTGCCAGTAGTCAGGACAGGGGTCAAGATACGCAGTATTTT
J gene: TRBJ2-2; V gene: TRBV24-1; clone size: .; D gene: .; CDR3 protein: CATSDLSGTGELFF; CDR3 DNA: TGTGCCACCAGTGATTTGTCAGGGACCGGGGAGCTGTTTTTT
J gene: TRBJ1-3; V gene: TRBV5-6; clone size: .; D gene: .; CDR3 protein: CASSDRPFSSGNTIYF; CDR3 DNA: TGTGCCAGCAGCGACAGGCCCTTTAGCTCTGGAAACACCATATATTTT
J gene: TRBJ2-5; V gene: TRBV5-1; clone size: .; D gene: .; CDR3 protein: CASSLARGAGETQYF; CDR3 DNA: TGCGCCAGCAGCTTGGCACGGGGGGCGGGAGAGACCCAGTACTTC
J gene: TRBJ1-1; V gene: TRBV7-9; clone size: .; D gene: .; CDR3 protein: CASSSSKNTPRGAFF; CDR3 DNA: TGTGCCAGCAGCTCATCGAAAAACACTCCCAGGGGAGCTTTCTTT
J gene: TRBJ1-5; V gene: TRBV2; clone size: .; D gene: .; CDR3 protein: CASGVLAGGNQPQHF; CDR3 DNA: TGTGCCAGCGGCGTTCTGGCAGGGGGCAATCAGCCCCAGCATTTT
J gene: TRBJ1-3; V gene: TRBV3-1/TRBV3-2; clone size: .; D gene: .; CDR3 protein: CASSQDRGGVSGNTIYF; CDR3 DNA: TGTGCCAGCAGCCAAGATCGCGGAGGGGTCTCTGGAAACACCATATATTTT
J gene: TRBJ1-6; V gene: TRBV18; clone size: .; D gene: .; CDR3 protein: CASSPRRSGLSPLHF; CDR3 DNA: TGTGCCAGCTCACCACGAAGGTCAGGGCTATCACCCCTCCACTTT
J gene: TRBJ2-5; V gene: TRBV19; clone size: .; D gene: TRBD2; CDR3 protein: CASSIKTSGSRETQYF; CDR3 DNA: TGTGCCAGTAGTATTAAGACTAGCGGGAGCCGAGAGACCCAGTACTTC
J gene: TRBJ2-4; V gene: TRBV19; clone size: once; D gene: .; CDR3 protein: CASSIGQTNIQYF; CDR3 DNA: TGTGCCAGTAGTATCGGTCAAACGAACATTCAGTACTTC
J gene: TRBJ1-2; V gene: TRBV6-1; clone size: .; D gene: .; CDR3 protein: CASSEAGRGKDYGYTF; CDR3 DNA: TGTGCCAGCAGTGAGGCGGGCAGGGGCAAAGACTATGGCTACACCTTC
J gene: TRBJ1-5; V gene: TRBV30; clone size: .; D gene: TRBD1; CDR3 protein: CAWSGQGINQPQHF; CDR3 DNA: TGTGCCTGGAGCGGACAGGGGATAAATCAGCCCCAGCATTTT
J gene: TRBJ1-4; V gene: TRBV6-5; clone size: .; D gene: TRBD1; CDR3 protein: CASIGTGPGEKLFF; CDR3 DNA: TGTGCCAGCATTGGGACAGGGCCGGGAGAAAAACTGTTTTTT
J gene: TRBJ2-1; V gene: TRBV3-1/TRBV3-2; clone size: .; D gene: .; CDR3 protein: CASSAWGPGGDEQFF; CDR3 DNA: TGTGCCAGCAGCGCCTGGGGCCCGGGGGGCGATGAGCAGTTCTTC
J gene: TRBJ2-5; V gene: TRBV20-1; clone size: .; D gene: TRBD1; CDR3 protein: CSASAKGQALMAQYF; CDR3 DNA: TGCAGTGCTAGTGCCAAGGGACAGGCCCTTATGGCCCAGTACTTC
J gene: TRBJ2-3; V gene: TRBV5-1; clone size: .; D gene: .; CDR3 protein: CASSLSSRGTDTQYF; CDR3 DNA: TGCGCCAGCAGCCTATCCTCGCGAGGCACAGATACGCAGTATTTT
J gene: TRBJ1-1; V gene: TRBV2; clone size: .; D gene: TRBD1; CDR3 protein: CASTQDRGMNTEAFF; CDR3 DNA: TGTGCCAGCACCCAAGACAGGGGAATGAACACTGAAGCTTTCTTT
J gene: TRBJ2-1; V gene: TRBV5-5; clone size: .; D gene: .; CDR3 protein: CASSLVGASYNEQFF; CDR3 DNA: TGTGCCAGCAGCTTGGTGGGGGCTAGCTACAATGAGCAGTTCTTC
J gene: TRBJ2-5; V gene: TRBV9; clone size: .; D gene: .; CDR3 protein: CASSVAPEGTQYF; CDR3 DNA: TGTGCCAGCAGCGTCGCTCCGGAGGGGACCCAGTACTTC
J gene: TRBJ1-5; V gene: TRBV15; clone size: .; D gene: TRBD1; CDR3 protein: CATSGQVGKPQHF; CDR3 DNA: TGTGCCACCAGCGGACAGGTTGGGAAGCCCCAGCATTTT
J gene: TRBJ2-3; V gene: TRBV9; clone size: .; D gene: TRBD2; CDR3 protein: CASSTSGVSTDTQYF; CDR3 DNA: TGTGCCAGCAGCACTAGCGGTGTTAGCACAGATACGCAGTATTTT
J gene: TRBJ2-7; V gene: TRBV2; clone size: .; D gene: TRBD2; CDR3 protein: CASELGTSGLYSYEQYF; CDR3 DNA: TGTGCCAGCGAACTTGGGACTAGCGGGCTGTACTCCTACGAGCAGTACTTC
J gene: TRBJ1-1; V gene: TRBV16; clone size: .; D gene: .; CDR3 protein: CASSAGGGVNTEAFF; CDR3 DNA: TGTGCCAGCAGCGCGGGGGGGGGCGTGAACACTGAAGCTTTCTTT
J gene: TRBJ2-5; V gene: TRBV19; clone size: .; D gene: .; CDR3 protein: CASSDQGRETQYF; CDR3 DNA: TGTGCCAGTAGTGACCAGGGAAGAGAGACCCAGTACTTC
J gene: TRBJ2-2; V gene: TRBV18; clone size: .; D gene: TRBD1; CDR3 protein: CASSGQTNTGELFF; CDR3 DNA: TGTGCCAGTTCGGGACAGACGAACACCGGGGAGCTGTTTTTT
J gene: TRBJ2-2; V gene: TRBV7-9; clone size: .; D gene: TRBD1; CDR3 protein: CASSGRQGANTGELFF; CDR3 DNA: TGTGCCAGCAGCGGAAGACAGGGCGCGAACACCGGGGAGCTGTTTTTT
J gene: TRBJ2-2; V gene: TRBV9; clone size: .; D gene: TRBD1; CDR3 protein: CASSVTGTDNTGELFF; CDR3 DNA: TGTGCCAGCAGCGTTACCGGGACAGACAACACCGGGGAGCTGTTTTTT
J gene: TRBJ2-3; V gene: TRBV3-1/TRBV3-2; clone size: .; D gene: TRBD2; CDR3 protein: CASSQGDRASGGAYRMQYF; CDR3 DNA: TGTGCCAGCAGCCAAGGAGACAGGGCTAGCGGGGGGGCCTATAGAATGCAGTATTTT
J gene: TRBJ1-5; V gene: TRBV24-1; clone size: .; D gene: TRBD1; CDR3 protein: CATSPGQGTLFGNQPQHF; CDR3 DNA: TGTGCCACCAGCCCGGGACAGGGGACCCTATTCGGCAATCAGCCCCAGCATTTT